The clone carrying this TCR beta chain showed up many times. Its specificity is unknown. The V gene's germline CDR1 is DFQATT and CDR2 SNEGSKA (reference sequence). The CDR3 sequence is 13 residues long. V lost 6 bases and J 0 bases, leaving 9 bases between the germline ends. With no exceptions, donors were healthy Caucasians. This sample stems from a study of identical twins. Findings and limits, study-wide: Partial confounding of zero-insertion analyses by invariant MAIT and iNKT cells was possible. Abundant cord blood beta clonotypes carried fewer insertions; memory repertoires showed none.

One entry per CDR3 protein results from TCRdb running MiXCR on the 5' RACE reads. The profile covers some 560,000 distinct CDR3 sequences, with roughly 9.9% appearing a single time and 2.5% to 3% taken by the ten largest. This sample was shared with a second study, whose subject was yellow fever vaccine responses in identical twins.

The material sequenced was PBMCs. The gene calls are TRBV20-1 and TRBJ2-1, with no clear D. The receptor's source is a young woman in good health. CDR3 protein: CSAIQSSYNEQFF. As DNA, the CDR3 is TGCAGTGCCATACAGAGCTCCTACAATGAGCAGTTCTTC.